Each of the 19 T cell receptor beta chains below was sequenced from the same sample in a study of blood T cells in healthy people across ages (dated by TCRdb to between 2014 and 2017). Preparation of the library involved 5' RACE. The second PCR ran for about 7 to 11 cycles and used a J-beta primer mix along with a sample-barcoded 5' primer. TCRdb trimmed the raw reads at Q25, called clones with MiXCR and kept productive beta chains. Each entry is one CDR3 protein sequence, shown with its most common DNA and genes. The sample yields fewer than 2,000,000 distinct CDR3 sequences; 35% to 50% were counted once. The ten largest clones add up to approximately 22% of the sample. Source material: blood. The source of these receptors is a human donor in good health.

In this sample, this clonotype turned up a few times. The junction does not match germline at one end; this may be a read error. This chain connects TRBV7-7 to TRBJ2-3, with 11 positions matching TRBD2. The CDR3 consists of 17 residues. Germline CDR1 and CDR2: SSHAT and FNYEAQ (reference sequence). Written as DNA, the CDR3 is TGTGCTAGCAGCTTAGATAAAACTAGCGGGGGAAGAGATACGCAGTATTTT. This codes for CASSLDKTSGGRDTQYF. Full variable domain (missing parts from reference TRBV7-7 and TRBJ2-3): GAGVSQSPRYKVTKRGQDVTLRCDPISSHATLYWYQQALGQGPEFLTYFNYEAQPDKSGLPSDRFSAERPEGSISTLTIQRTEQRDSAMYRCASSLDKTSGGRDTQYFGPGTRLTVL.

CDR3 bases: TGCGCCAGCAGCGTCACCGGGACTAGCAGGCAGACCCAGTACTTC. It is translated as CASSVTGTSRQTQYF. The chain uses TRBV5-1 and TRBJ2-5, with 9 bases matching TRBD2. CDR3 length: 15 residues. Germline CDR1 is SGHRS and CDR2 is YFSETQ. Unmatched junction bases numbered 10, after V lost 4 bases and J lost 6 bases.

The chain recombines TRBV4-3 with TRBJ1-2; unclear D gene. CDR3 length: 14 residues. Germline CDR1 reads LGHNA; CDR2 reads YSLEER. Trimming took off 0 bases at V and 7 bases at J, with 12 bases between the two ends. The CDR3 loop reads CASSQDWQVGGYTF. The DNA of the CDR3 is TGCGCCAGCAGCCAAGATTGGCAGGTCGGTGGCTACACCTTC.

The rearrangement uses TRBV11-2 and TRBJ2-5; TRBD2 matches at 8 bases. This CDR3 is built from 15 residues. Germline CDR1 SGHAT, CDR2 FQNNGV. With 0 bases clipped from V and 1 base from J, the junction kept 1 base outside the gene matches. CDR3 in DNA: TGTGCCAGCAGCTTAGAGGGACTAGTCCAAGAGACCCAGTACTTC. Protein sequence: CASSLEGLVQETQYF.

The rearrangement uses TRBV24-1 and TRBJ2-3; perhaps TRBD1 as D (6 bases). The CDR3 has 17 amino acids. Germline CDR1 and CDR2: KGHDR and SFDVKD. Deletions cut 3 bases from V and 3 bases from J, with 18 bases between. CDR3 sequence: CATSDTTGTWWTDTQYF. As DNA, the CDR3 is TGTGCCACCAGTGATACCACAGGGACCTGGTGGACAGATACGCAGTATTTT.

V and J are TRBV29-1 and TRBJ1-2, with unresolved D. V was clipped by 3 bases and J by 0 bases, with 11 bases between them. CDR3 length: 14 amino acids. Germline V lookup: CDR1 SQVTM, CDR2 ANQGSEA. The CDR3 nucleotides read TGCAGCGTTGAGGCAGACACTTCTAACTATGGCTACACCTTC. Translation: CSVEADTSNYGYTF.

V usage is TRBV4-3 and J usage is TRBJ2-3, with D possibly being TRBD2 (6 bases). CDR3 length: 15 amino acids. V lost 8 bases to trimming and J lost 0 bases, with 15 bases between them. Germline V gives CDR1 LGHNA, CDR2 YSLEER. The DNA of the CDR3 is TGCGCCAGCGTTGGATTCCGGGGGAGCACAGATACGCAGTATTTT. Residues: CASVGFRGSTDTQYF.

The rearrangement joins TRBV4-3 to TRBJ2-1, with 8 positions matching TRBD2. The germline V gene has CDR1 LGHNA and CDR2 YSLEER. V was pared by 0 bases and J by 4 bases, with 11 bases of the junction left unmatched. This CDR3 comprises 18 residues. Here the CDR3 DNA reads TGCGCCAGCAGCCAAGATTTGTTTAGCGGGGAACATTACAATGAGCAGTTCTTC. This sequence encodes CASSQDLFSGEHYNEQFF.

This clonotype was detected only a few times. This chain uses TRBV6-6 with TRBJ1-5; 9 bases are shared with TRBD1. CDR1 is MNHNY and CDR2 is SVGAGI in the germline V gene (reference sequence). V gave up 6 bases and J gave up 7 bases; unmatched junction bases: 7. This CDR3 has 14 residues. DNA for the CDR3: TGTGCCAGCAGGAAGTGGGACAGGGACCAGCCCCAGCATTTT. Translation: CASRKWDRDQPQHF.

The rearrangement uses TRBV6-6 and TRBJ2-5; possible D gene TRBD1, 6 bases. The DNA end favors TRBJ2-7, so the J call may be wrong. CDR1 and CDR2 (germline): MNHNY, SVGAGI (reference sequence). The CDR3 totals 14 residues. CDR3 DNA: TGTGCCATCTCACAGGGTTCAGGCCCCTACGAGCAGTACTTC. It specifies CAISQGSGPYEQYF.

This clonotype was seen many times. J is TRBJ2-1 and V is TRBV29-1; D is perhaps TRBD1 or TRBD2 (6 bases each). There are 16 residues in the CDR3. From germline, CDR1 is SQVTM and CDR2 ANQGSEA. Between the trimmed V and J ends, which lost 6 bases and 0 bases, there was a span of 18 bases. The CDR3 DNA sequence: TGCAGCGTCCTCCCCGGGGGCGGCAGCTCCTACAATGAGCAGTTCTTC. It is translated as CSVLPGGGSSYNEQFF.

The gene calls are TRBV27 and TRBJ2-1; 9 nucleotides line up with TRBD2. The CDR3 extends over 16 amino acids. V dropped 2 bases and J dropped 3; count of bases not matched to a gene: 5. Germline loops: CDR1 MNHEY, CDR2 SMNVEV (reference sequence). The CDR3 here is CASSLVAGGLYNEQFF. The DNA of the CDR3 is TGTGCCAGCAGTTTAGTTGCGGGGGGGCTCTACAATGAGCAGTTCTTC.

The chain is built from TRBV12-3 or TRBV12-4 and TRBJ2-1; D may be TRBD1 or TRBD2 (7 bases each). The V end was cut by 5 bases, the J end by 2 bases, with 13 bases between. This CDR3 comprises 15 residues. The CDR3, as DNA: TGTGCCAGCAGTCTTCAGGGGGGGGCCTACAATGAGCAGTTCTTC. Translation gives CASSLQGGAYNEQFF.

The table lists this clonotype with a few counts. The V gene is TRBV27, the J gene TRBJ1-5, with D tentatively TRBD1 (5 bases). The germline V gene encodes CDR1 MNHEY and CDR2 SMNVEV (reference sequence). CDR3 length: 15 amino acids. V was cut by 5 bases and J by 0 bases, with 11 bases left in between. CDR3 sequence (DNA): TGTGCCAGCAGTCCCTGGGACGGTAGCAATCAGCCCCAGCATTTT. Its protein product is CASSPWDGSNQPQHF.

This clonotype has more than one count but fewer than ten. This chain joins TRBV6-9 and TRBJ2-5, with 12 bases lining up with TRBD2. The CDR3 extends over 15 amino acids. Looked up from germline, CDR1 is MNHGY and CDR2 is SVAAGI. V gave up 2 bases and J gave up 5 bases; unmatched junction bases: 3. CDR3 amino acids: CASSYLAGGRETQYF. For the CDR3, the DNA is TGTGCCAGCAGTTATCTAGCGGGGGGGCGGGAGACCCAGTACTTC.

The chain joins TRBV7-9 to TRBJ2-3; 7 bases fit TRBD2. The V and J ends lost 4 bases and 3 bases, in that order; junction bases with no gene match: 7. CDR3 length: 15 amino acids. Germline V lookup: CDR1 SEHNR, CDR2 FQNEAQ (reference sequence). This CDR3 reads CASSYIGGETDTQYF. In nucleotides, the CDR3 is TGTGCCAGCAGCTATATTGGGGGGGAGACAGATACGCAGTATTTT.

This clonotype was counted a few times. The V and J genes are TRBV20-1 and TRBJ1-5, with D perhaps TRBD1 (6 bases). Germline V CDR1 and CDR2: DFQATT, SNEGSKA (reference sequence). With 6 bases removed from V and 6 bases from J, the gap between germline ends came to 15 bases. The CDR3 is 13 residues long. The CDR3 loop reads CSAMRGAGQPQHF. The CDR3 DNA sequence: TGCAGTGCCATGCGGGGGGCGGGTCAGCCCCAGCATTTT.

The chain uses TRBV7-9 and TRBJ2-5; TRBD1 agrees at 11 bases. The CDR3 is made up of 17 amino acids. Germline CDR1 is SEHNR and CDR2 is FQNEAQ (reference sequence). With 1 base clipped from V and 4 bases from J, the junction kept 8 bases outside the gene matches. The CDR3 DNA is TGTGCCAGCAGCTTAGAAGGCCCCGGGACAGGGGGAGAGACCCAGTACTTC. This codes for CASSLEGPGTGGETQYF.

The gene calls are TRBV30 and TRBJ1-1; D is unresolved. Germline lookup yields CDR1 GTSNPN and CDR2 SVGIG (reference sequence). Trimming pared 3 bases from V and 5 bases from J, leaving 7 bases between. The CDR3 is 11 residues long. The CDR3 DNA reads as TGTGCCTGGAGCCTCGGGACTGAAGCTTTCTTT. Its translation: CAWSLGTEAFF.